These 26 T cell receptor beta chains share one sample of origin, sequenced in a study of cytomegalovirus exposure and HLA in healthy donors. PCR employed 60 Vbeta and 13 Jbeta primers. The data were produced by immunoSEQ multiplex PCR, yet TCRdb's version contains in-frame clones alone and is incomplete. The table records about 170,000 clones, under 85% of them present only once. The sequencing input was PBMCs. These receptors were taken from a female donor in good health and CMV-seronegative.

This chain links TRBV30 with TRBJ2-7, with a possible D match to TRBD2 (5 bases). The CDR3 covers 15 residues. Trimming stripped 5 bases from V and 0 bases from J, with 17 bases between. Germline V gives CDR1 GTSNPN, CDR2 SVGIG (reference sequence). CDR3 sequence reads: CAWLVEGYSSYEQYF. The CDR3 nucleotides are TGTGCCTGGTTGGTCGAGGGATACAGCTCCTACGAGCAGTACTTC.

The rearrangement joins TRBV5-1 to TRBJ1-2; D is perhaps TRBD1 (5 bases). CDR1 and CDR2 (germline): SGHRS, YFSETQ. V shed 1 base and J shed 6 bases, with 7 bases lying between them. This CDR3 is built from 12 residues. CDR3: CASSLYRNGYTF. In nucleotides, the CDR3 is TGCGCCAGCAGCTTGTACAGGAATGGCTACACCTTC.

The gene calls are TRBV7-2 and TRBJ2-3, with TRBD2 matching 10 bases. The CDR3 loop spans 16 amino acids. Germline V CDR1 and CDR2: SGHTA, FQGNSA. The J segment lost 0 bases and the V segment lost 5 bases, leaving 5 bases of the junction unmatched. The CDR3 bases are TGTGCCAGCAGCCCTAGCGGGAGACCTAGCACAGATACGCAGTATTTT. Translated, it gives CASSPSGRPSTDTQYF.

This clone has more than one count but fewer than ten. J is TRBJ1-1 and V is TRBV7-3; a weak D match, TRBD1 (6 bases). Between the trimmed V and J ends, which lost 1 base and 5 bases, there was a span of 17 bases. The CDR3 length is 16 residues. Germline V gene data show CDR1 as SGHTA and CDR2 as FQGTGA. The CDR3 DNA sequence: TGTGCCAGCAGCTTAAATGGGGGGGCCGCGGGGACTGAAGCTTTCTTT. Amino acid sequence: CASSLNGGAAGTEAFF.

The chain uses TRBV11-2 and TRBJ2-1; perhaps TRBD2 as D (6 bases). Germline lookup yields CDR1 SGHAT and CDR2 FQNNGV. The CDR3 extends over 14 amino acids. Deletions cut 0 bases from V and 8 bases from J, with 11 bases between. The chain's CDR3 is CASSLERGSDEQFF. In DNA form, the CDR3 reads TGTGCCAGCAGCTTAGAGCGGGGTTCCGATGAGCAGTTCTTC.

The chain links TRBV19 to TRBJ2-7, with D perhaps TRBD2 (8 bases). CDR1 is LNHDA and CDR2 is SQIVND in the germline V gene (reference sequence). This CDR3 region has 14 residues. V was shortened by 4 bases and J by 5 bases, with 15 bases between the two germline ends. The CDR3 sequence: CASSTGTRGHEQYF. In DNA form, the CDR3 reads TGTGCCAGTAGTACCGGGACTAGGGGGCACGAGCAGTACTTC.

The J gene is TRBJ2-2, the V gene TRBV7-3, with D possibly being TRBD1 (6 bases). CDR3 size: 18 residues. Trimming shortened V by 0 bases and J by 7 bases, and 21 bases separated the two germline ends. Germline-derived CDR1 and CDR2 are SGHTA and FQGTGA. CDR3 sequence reads: CASSLTSEGRGWGGELFF. The CDR3 DNA sequence: TGTGCCAGCAGCTTAACGAGTGAAGGCAGGGGATGGGGCGGGGAGCTGTTTTTT.

This clone was observed once. The V call is TRBV7-2, the J call TRBJ1-3; TRBD1 is a possible D gene (5 bases). Germline CDR1 is SGHTA and CDR2 is FQGNSA. The length of the CDR3 is 15 residues. V was cut by 6 bases and J by 0 bases, with 12 bases left in between. The CDR3 DNA reads TGTGCCAGCAGTTTCGACAGCCACTCTGGAAACACCATATATTTT. Protein product: CASSFDSHSGNTIYF.

This clone was picked up a small number of times. This chain connects TRBV5-1 to TRBJ1-6, with D possibly matching TRBD1 (6 bases). The germline V gene encodes CDR1 SGHRS and CDR2 YFSETQ. Trimming removed 0 bases at V and 5 bases at J, with 9 bases between. The CDR3 is 15 residues long. CDR3 in amino acids: CASSLGTANNSPLHF. The CDR3 DNA follows: TGCGCCAGCAGCTTGGGGACAGCAAATAATTCACCCCTCCACTTT.

The chain combines TRBV5-1 with TRBJ2-7; TRBD1 agrees at 11 bases. The CDR3 is 15 residues long. The ends lost 4 bases at V and 5 bases at J; junction bases unmatched: 8. The V gene's germline CDR1 is SGHRS and CDR2 YFSETQ. CDR3 in amino acids: CASSVSGQGVNEQYF. Written as DNA, the CDR3 is TGCGCCAGCAGCGTATCGGGACAGGGGGTCAACGAGCAGTACTTC.

The chain recombines TRBV5-1 with TRBJ2-3; 13 bases fit TRBD2. V shed 3 bases and J 6 bases; nucleotides not matched to a gene: 7. The CDR3 covers 16 residues. Germline V CDR1 and CDR2: SGHRS, YFSETQ. The CDR3 region is CASSYTSGRASDTQYF. CDR3 nucleotides: TGCGCCAGCAGCTATACTAGCGGGAGGGCGAGTGATACGCAGTATTTT.

This chain joins TRBV7-3 and TRBJ1-1; D possibly corresponds to TRBD1 (5 bases). The germline V and J ends were trimmed by 5 bases and 0 bases, with 16 bases remaining between them. CDR1 SGHTA and CDR2 FQGTGA come from the germline V gene. The CDR3 sequence is 16 residues long. CDR3 DNA sequence: TGTGCCAGCAGCCCTTCAATCGCGGGGCTGAACACTGAAGCTTTCTTT. It encodes CASSPSIAGLNTEAFF.

The V gene is TRBV5-6, the J gene TRBJ1-1; tentatively, D is TRBD1 (6 bases). This CDR3 spans 16 amino acids. Germline V CDR1 and CDR2: SGHDT, YYEEEE. Trimming removed 4 bases from V and 0 bases from J, with 16 bases in between. The chain's CDR3 is CASSPFRGGLNTEAFF. As DNA, the CDR3 is TGTGCCAGCAGCCCTTTCAGGGGAGGGCTGAACACTGAAGCTTTCTTT.

This sequence joins TRBV19 and TRBJ1-2; D not resolved. The germline V gene has CDR1 LNHDA and CDR2 SQIVND (reference sequence). The CDR3 covers 14 residues. V lost 3 bases and J 2 bases, leaving 10 bases between the germline ends. In DNA form, the CDR3 reads TGTGCCAGTAGTATCTCTCCCTCCAACTATGGCTACACCTTC. Residues: CASSISPSNYGYTF.

The chain carries TRBV19 and TRBJ1-6, with D unclear. V lost 8 bases to trimming and J lost 10 bases, with 15 bases between them. The length of the CDR3 is 13 residues. CDR1 and CDR2 (germline): LNHDA, SQIVND (reference sequence). The DNA for the CDR3 is TGTGCCAGTTCATCGGCGGCTTTCTCACCCCTCCACTTT. Translating gives CASSSAAFSPLHF.

This clone was picked up a small number of times. The chain has TRBV27 and TRBJ2-7, with 12 bases matching TRBD2. The CDR3 totals 14 residues. V dropped 3 bases and J dropped 3; count of bases not matched to a gene: 0. CDR1 is MNHEY, CDR2 SMNVEV, per germline (reference sequence). This CDR3 reads CASSLTSGSYEQYF. The DNA for the CDR3 is TGTGCCAGCAGTTTGACTAGCGGGAGCTACGAGCAGTACTTC.

The gene calls are TRBV7-2 and TRBJ2-1, with 9 bases lining up with TRBD2. The CDR3 is 15 amino acids. Trimming took 1 base from V and 4 from J; bases not matched to a gene: 2. Per the germline V gene, CDR1 is SGHTA and CDR2 is FQGNSA. The CDR3, as DNA: TGTGCCAGCAGCTTAGTAGCGGGAGCTTACAATGAGCAGTTCTTC. Its protein is CASSLVAGAYNEQFF.

This clone was picked up a small number of times. The chain links TRBV5-6 to TRBJ1-2; D possibly corresponds to TRBD1 (6 bases). V was shortened by 4 bases and J by 7 bases, with 23 bases between the two germline ends. The CDR3 has 16 amino acids. CDR1 is SGHDT and CDR2 is YYEEEE in the germline V gene. CDR3 DNA sequence: TGTGCCAGCAGCACCCCGGGGGGGCCCGAAGTTCGTGGCTACACCTTC. Encoded protein: CASSTPGGPEVRGYTF.

This chain links TRBV7-8 with TRBJ2-7, with 12 bases identical to TRBD2. Germline CDR1 is SGHVS and CDR2 is FQNEAQ. Trimming cost V 5 bases and J 4 bases; bases outside gene matches: 6. The CDR3 contains 15 residues. CDR3 sequence (DNA): TGTGCCAGCAGCCCTAGCGGGAGGGCCATATACGAGCAGTACTTC. Translation gives CASSPSGRAIYEQYF.

This chain uses TRBV21-1 with TRBJ2-7; the table gives TRBD1 as D, unverified against the DNA. TRBV21-1 is labeled a pseudogene. The CDR3 runs to 14 residues. The chain's CDR3 is CASNGQAPPYEQYF. CDR3 sequence (DNA): TGTGCCAGCAACGGACAGGCACCTCCGTACGAGCAGTACTTC.

J is TRBJ2-3 and V is TRBV9; 7 bases match TRBD2. V lost 2 bases, J lost 3 bases, and 9 bases stayed unmatched. CDR1 is SGDLS and CDR2 is YYNGEE in the germline V gene. This CDR3 contains 16 residues. For the CDR3, the DNA is TGTGCCAGCAGCGTTACTAGCGCACAACCTACAGATACGCAGTATTTT. Its translation: CASSVTSAQPTDTQYF.

The chain recombines TRBV7-4 with TRBJ1-6; TRBD1 might be the D (5 bases). This CDR3 is 18 amino acids long. V lost 4 bases and J 5 bases, leaving 21 bases between the germline ends. Looked up from germline, CDR1 is SGHVT and CDR2 is SQSDAQ. CDR3 protein: CASSYCVLQEGDNSPLHF. In DNA, the CDR3 is TGTGCCAGCAGCTATTGCGTGTTACAGGAAGGGGATAATTCACCCCTCCACTTT.

This clone occurred a few times. The V gene is TRBV7-8, the J gene TRBJ1-2, with no clear D. The germline V gene encodes CDR1 SGHVS and CDR2 FQNEAQ. V shed 5 bases and J shed 0 bases, with 13 bases lying between them. The CDR3 has 15 residues. This CDR3 reads CASSPHRVANYGYTF. The CDR3 DNA sequence: TGTGCCAGCAGCCCCCACCGGGTTGCTAACTATGGCTACACCTTC.

The chain uses TRBV30 and TRBJ2-5; D is perhaps TRBD2 (5 bases). The last part of the DNA fits TRBJ2-7 better; the J call may be wrong. Germline V gene lookup returns CDR1 GTSNPN and CDR2 SVGIG (reference sequence). There are 14 residues in the CDR3. As DNA, the CDR3 is TGTGCCTGGAGTGTACGGAGGCAGACCTACGAGCAGTACTTC. It yields the protein CAWSVRRQTYEQYF.

This clone showed up just a few times. This sequence joins TRBV18 and TRBJ2-1; D is unclear. This CDR3 has 13 residues. With 2 bases removed from V and 7 bases from J, the gap between germline ends came to 9 bases. The germline V gene has CDR1 KGHSH and CDR2 LQKENI. The CDR3 sequence is CASSPNSPNEQFF. Here the CDR3 DNA reads TGTGCCAGCTCACCAAACAGCCCAAATGAGCAGTTCTTC.

Only one count was recorded for this clone. The junction departs from the called germline gene at one end, perhaps through a read error. The identical CDR3 is also encoded by other nucleotide sequences in the sample. V and J are TRBV25-1 and TRBJ1-6, with 8 positions matching TRBD1. CDR3 length: 16 amino acids. From germline, CDR1 is MGHDK and CDR2 SYGVNS. The CDR3, as DNA: TGTGCCAGCAGTGAACAGGGGGCCTTATATAATTCCCCCCTCCACTTT. This encodes CASSEQGALYNSPLHF.